The rows below give T cell receptor beta chains drawn from one sample of a study of T cell responses to AZD1222 COVID-19 vaccine. Profiled with immunoSEQ multiplex PCR; TCRdb holds only in-frame clones, not every one. The sample holds 200,000 or so clones, 94% seen once. Sequencing was performed on peripheral blood, taken on day 0 of AZD1222 vaccination. The receptors originated from an adult in good health. Each CDR3 is given without its conserved first and last residue. The D gene is left open where the match is weak.

CDR3 protein: ASSDKLAGDGEQF; V gene: TRBV2; D gene: TRBD2; J gene: TRBJ2-1
CDR3 protein: ASSLPTGHTEAF; V gene: TRBV5-6; D gene: TRBD1; J gene: TRBJ1-1
CDR3 protein: ASSLGGSLLETQY; V gene: TRBV7-2; D gene: -; J gene: TRBJ2-5
CDR3 protein: ASSLEISTETNTGELF; V gene: TRBV7-9; D gene: -; J gene: TRBJ2-2
CDR3 protein: ASRGINRSGNTIY; V gene: TRBV10-1; D gene: -; J gene: TRBJ1-3
CDR3 protein: ASSNRQGGEQF; V gene: TRBV18; D gene: TRBD1; J gene: TRBJ2-1
CDR3 protein: ASAEVRSNQPQH; V gene: TRBV19; D gene: -; J gene: TRBJ1-5
CDR3 protein: ASRGLAGGSGELF; V gene: TRBV28; D gene: TRBD2; J gene: TRBJ2-2
CDR3 protein: ASSPRTGRRYAEAF; V gene: TRBV5-4; D gene: TRBD1; J gene: TRBJ1-1
CDR3 protein: ASSVRQGMTYEQY; V gene: TRBV19; D gene: TRBD1; J gene: TRBJ2-7
CDR3 protein: ASSSLKVYSGNTIY; V gene: TRBV5-6; D gene: -; J gene: TRBJ1-3
CDR3 protein: ASRDSLGVNSPLH; V gene: TRBV27; D gene: -; J gene: TRBJ1-6
CDR3 protein: ASSSGTSGSPLH; V gene: TRBV7-3; D gene: -; J gene: TRBJ1-6
CDR3 protein: ATSDRTGLPTGELF; V gene: TRBV24-1; D gene: -; J gene: TRBJ2-2
CDR3 protein: ASSHSGRNHEQY; V gene: TRBV27; D gene: TRBD2; J gene: TRBJ2-7
CDR3 protein: ATSESERGYT; V gene: TRBV24-1; D gene: -; J gene: TRBJ1-2
CDR3 protein: ASSSRERTEAF; V gene: TRBV12-3/TRBV12-4; D gene: -; J gene: TRBJ1-1
CDR3 protein: ASSGTRNTGELF; V gene: TRBV10-2; D gene: TRBD2; J gene: TRBJ2-2
CDR3 protein: ASSKHKESSYEQY; V gene: TRBV27; D gene: -; J gene: TRBJ2-7
CDR3 protein: ASSLDRKSSGNTIY; V gene: TRBV11-2; D gene: TRBD1; J gene: TRBJ1-3
CDR3 protein: ASSLPGGGYT; V gene: TRBV28; D gene: TRBD1; J gene: TRBJ1-2
CDR3 protein: ASSQSVGNEQF; V gene: TRBV16; D gene: -; J gene: TRBJ2-1